The subject of this entry is one T cell receptor beta chain. Trimming left V 1 base short and J 5 bases short, with 9 bases between. From germline, CDR1 is SEHNR and CDR2 FQNEAQ (reference sequence). CDR3 size: 13 residues. Time point meaning: pre-treatment baseline. Blood was drawn before treatment and at week 3 after checkpoint blockade. Patients had no prior systemic cancer treatment, immunosuppressants or other active cancers. The sample comes from a study of blood T cell dynamics during melanoma immunotherapy. Produced via immunoSEQ multiplex PCR; TCRdb's table is partial and in-frame only. This sample's table has approximately 66 clones.

The chain recombines TRBV7-9 with TRBJ2-7; D call uncertain. The TCR sequence derives from a human donor with melanoma. The specimen was cell-free DNA from blood, collected from a patient treated with checkpoint blockade. CDR3 protein: CASSLGLGDEQYF. The CDR3 DNA follows: TGTGCCAGCAGCTTAGGTTTGGGCGACGAGCAGTACTTC.